The sequence of this TCR beta chain was determined in a study of control samples from healthy donors and cancer patients. Germline CDR1 and CDR2: LNHDA and SQIVND (reference sequence). The V end lost 10 bases, the J end lost 2 bases, and 15 bases lay between the germline ends. CDR3 size: 14 residues. The protocol was immunoSEQ multiplex PCR, while the TCRdb copy is restricted to in-frame clones and leaves out a portion. Found here are around 40,000 clones, roughly 90% of them singletons; the top ten hold approximately 23%. The rearrangement links TRBV19 to TRBJ2-1; D is perhaps TRBD2 (6 bases). The clonotype originates from a woman in her thirties or forties with head and neck cancer. Material for sequencing was PBMCs. CDR3 sequence (DNA): TGTGCCACTACCCCGGGGGATACCTACAATGAGCAGTTCTTC. Translation: CATTPGDTYNEQFF.